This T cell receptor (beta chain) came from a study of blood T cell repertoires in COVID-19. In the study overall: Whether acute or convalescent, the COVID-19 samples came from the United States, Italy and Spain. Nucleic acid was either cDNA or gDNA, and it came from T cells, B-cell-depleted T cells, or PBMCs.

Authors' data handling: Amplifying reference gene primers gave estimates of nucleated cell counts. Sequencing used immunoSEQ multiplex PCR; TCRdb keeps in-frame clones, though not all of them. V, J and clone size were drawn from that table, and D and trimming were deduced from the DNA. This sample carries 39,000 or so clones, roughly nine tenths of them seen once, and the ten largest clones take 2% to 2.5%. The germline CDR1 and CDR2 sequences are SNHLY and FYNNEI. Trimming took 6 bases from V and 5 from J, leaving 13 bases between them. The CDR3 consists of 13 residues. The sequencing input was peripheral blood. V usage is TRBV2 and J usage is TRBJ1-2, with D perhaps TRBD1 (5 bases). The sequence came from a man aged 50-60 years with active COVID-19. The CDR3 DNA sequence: TGTGCCAGCAGGTCGGGGGGGGTATATGGCTACACCTTC. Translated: CASRSGGVYGYTF.